One and the same sample provided the 32 T cell receptor beta chains below, sequenced in a study of cytomegalovirus exposure and HLA in healthy donors. The assay was immunoSEQ multiplex PCR, and TCRdb's table has in-frame clones only and misses some. The sample has roughly 68,000 clones, around 89% seen once. Sequenced: PBMCs. The receptors stem from a woman between 18 and 29 years old in good health and CMV-seronegative.

The chain uses TRBV4-2 and TRBJ2-2; the D is unclear. Germline values: CDR1 LGHNA, CDR2 YNFKEQ. V was shortened by 4 bases and J by 0 bases, with 6 bases between the two germline ends. The CDR3 loop spans 14 amino acids. CDR3: CASSPPANTGELFF. CDR3 DNA sequence: TGTGCCAGCAGCCCCCCAGCGAACACCGGGGAGCTGTTTTTT.

The J gene is TRBJ2-5, the V gene TRBV4-3; D is undetermined. CDR1 is LGHNA and CDR2 is YSLEER in the germline V gene. The CDR3 has 15 amino acids. V lost 0 bases, J lost 9 bases, and 17 bases lay in between. CDR3 amino acids: CASSQDRRTSRAQYF. CDR3 nucleotide sequence: TGCGCCAGCAGCCAAGATCGGCGAACAAGCCGGGCCCAGTACTTC.

This chain's CDR3 is CATQTAGLDEQYF. The CDR3 region has the DNA TGTGCCACCCAAACCGCGGGACTCGACGAGCAGTACTTC. The rearrangement joins TRBV18 to TRBJ2-7, with a possible D match to TRBD2 (6 bases). Germline loops: CDR1 KGHSH, CDR2 LQKENI. Trimming pared 10 bases from V and 5 bases from J, leaving 18 bases between. This CDR3 is built from 13 residues.

The CDR3 region is CASSRALISGANVLTF. CDR3 nucleotide sequence: TGTGCCAGCAGCAGGGCCCTCATCTCTGGGGCCAACGTCCTGACTTTC. The chain couples TRBV21-1 to TRBJ2-6; the table's TRBD1 call for D was not verified on the DNA. TRBV21-1 is annotated as a pseudogene. The CDR3 is 16 amino acids.

V and J are TRBV7-9 and TRBJ1-2; 7 nucleotides align to TRBD1. CDR3 length equals 14 residues. Germline V gene data show CDR1 as SEHNR and CDR2 as FQNEAQ (reference sequence). V shed 4 bases, J shed 8 bases, and the junction held 10 bases outside the gene matches. DNA of the CDR3: TGTGCCAGCAGCTCTACAGGGGTTTTGCGCGGCTACACCTTC. Amino acids: CASSSTGVLRGYTF.

V usage is TRBV11-2 and J usage is TRBJ2-1, with 9 bases lining up with TRBD2. The CDR3 has 17 residues. V shed 0 bases, J shed 4 bases, and the junction held 7 bases outside the gene matches. Germline assignment: CDR1 SGHAT and CDR2 FQNNGV. The CDR3 DNA reads as TGTGCCAGCAGCTTAGAAACCTGGCGGGAGGGGTACAATGAGCAGTTCTTC. It specifies CASSLETWREGYNEQFF.

J is TRBJ1-1 and V is TRBV2, with D possibly TRBD1 on 6 matching bases. V lost 0 bases, J lost 13 bases, and 15 bases lay in between. The germline gives CDR1 SNHLY, CDR2 FYNNEI. The CDR3 runs to 13 residues. CDR3 bases: TGTGCCAGCAGTGAAGCTGGGACCAGGGGTATTTTCTTT. Translating it yields CASSEAGTRGIFF.

J is TRBJ2-5 and V is TRBV5-1; D unclear. The length of the CDR3 is 12 residues. Germline V gene data show CDR1 as SGHRS and CDR2 as YFSETQ. V lost 4 bases and J lost 2, with 6 bases in between. The CDR3 DNA reads TGCGCCAGCAGCACGACACAAGAGACCCAGTACTTC. Its protein is CASSTTQETQYF.

The V gene is TRBV5-1, the J gene TRBJ1-4; perhaps TRBD1 as D (6 bases). Trimming pared 1 base from V and 7 bases from J, leaving 20 bases between. The CDR3 is made up of 17 amino acids. Germline lookup yields CDR1 SGHRS and CDR2 YFSETQ. The CDR3: CASSLTTNPDRSEKLFF. The CDR3 bases are TGCGCCAGCAGCTTGACCACCAATCCGGACAGAAGTGAAAAACTGTTTTTT.

The CDR3 region has the DNA TGTGCCAGCAGCTTGGGACTAGCGAACTACGAGCAGTACTTC. It translates to CASSLGLANYEQYF. V gene TRBV5-6 combines with J gene TRBJ2-7; TRBD2 matches 8 bases. The CDR3 is 14 residues long. The germline V gene encodes CDR1 SGHDT and CDR2 YYEEEE. V trimming: 0 bases; J trimming: 3 bases; junction bases outside the gene matches: 2.

The chain carries TRBV7-9 and TRBJ1-2, with a weak D call TRBD1 (6 bases). V dropped 1 base and J dropped 7 bases, with 10 bases sitting between them. From germline, CDR1 is SEHNR and CDR2 FQNEAQ (reference sequence). The CDR3 extends over 13 amino acids. The CDR3 loop is CASSLEGGGGYTF. The CDR3 DNA reads as TGTGCCAGCAGCTTAGAAGGGGGTGGTGGCTACACCTTC. The whole variable domain, remainder taken from reference TRBV7-9 and TRBJ1-2, is DTGVSQNPRHKITKRGQNVTFRCDPISEHNRLYWYRQTLGQGPEFLTYFQNEAQLEKSRLLSDRFSAERPKGSFSTLEIQRTEQGDSAMYLCASSLEGGGGYTFGSGTRLTVV.

The chain links TRBV30 to TRBJ1-5; weak D call: TRBD1 (5 bases). V was pared by 0 bases and J by 6 bases, with 9 bases between. CDR3 size: 13 residues. Germline CDR1 GTSNPN, CDR2 SVGIG (reference sequence). The CDR3 sequence is CAWSVQAGQPQHF. In DNA form, the CDR3 reads TGTGCCTGGAGTGTACAGGCCGGTCAGCCCCAGCATTTT. The variable domain in full, with the rest retrieved from reference TRBV30 and TRBJ1-5, is SQTIHQWPATLVQPVGSPLSLECTVEGTSNPNLYWYRQAAGRGLQLLFYSVGIGQISSEVPQNLSASRPQDRQFILSSKKLLLSDSGFYLCAWSVQAGQPQHFGDGTRLSIL.

The chain uses TRBV5-1 and TRBJ2-3; 9 positions agree with TRBD2. Unmatched junction bases numbered 5, after V lost 7 bases and J lost 5 bases. Germline V lookup: CDR1 SGHRS, CDR2 YFSETQ. There are 13 residues in the CDR3. CDR3: CASWAGGIDTQYF. For the CDR3, the DNA is TGCGCCAGCTGGGCGGGAGGGATAGATACGCAGTATTTT.

The chain is built from TRBV11-2 and TRBJ1-4; TRBD1 aligns across 10 bases. The germline V gene has CDR1 SGHAT and CDR2 FQNNGV. This CDR3 is 16 amino acids long. V shed 2 bases, J shed 8 bases, and the junction held 8 bases outside the gene matches. The CDR3 region is CASSLRQGAFGEKLFF. DNA of the CDR3: TGTGCCAGCAGCTTAAGACAGGGGGCATTCGGGGAAAAACTGTTTTTT.

The V call is TRBV7-8, the J call TRBJ2-7; TRBD1 agrees at 11 bases. The ends lost 2 bases at V and 3 bases at J; junction bases unmatched: 6. Germline assignment: CDR1 SGHVS and CDR2 FQNEAQ. The CDR3 is 16 amino acids. The CDR3 protein is CASSLMAGTGGYEQYF. The DNA for the CDR3 is TGTGCCAGCAGCTTAATGGCCGGGACAGGGGGCTACGAGCAGTACTTC.

This clone was observed a few times. The chain is built from TRBV9 and TRBJ1-1; 9 positions match TRBD1. The germline CDR1 and CDR2 sequences are SGDLS and YYNGEE. After removal of 0 bases from V and 4 bases from J, the junction contained 4 bases not matched to a gene. This CDR3 is built from 15 residues. CDR3 amino acids: CASSVGATGGTEAFF. CDR3 sequence (DNA): TGTGCCAGCAGCGTAGGGGCGACAGGGGGCACTGAAGCTTTCTTT.

This chain uses TRBV27 with TRBJ2-2; 8 nucleotides agree with TRBD2. CDR3 length: 15 residues. Germline-derived CDR1 and CDR2 are MNHEY and SMNVEV (reference sequence). After removal of 1 base from V and 4 bases from J, the junction contained 2 bases not matched to a gene. The CDR3 region is CASSLFSGGTGELFF. Written as DNA, the CDR3 is TGTGCCAGCAGTTTATTCAGCGGGGGCACCGGGGAGCTGTTTTTT.

For the CDR3, the DNA is TGTGCCAGCAGTTTTGGCATCCAAGAGACCCAGTACTTC. As protein: CASSFGIQETQYF. V usage is TRBV27 and J usage is TRBJ2-5; no firm D call. Trimming removed 3 bases at V and 1 base at J, with 6 bases between. In germline, CDR1 is MNHEY, CDR2 SMNVEV (reference sequence). The CDR3 consists of 13 residues.

The chain recombines TRBV25-1 with TRBJ2-1; weak D call: TRBD2 (5 bases). The CDR3 has 14 residues. Germline lookup yields CDR1 MGHDK and CDR2 SYGVNS. Trimming removed 6 bases at V and 0 bases at J, with 9 bases between. The CDR3 DNA sequence: TGTGCCAGCAGGGACTCGGCCTCCTACAATGAGCAGTTCTTC. Translation gives CASRDSASYNEQFF. Full variable domain (remainder filled in from reference TRBV25-1 and TRBJ2-1): EADIYQTPRYLVIGTGKKITLECSQTMGHDKMYWYQQDPGMELHLIHYSYGVNSTEKGDLSSESTVSRIRTEHFPLTLESARPSHTSQYLCASRDSASYNEQFFGPGTRLTVL.

The chain employs TRBV2 and TRBJ2-1; 8 positions agree with TRBD1. Trimming took 7 bases from V and 9 from J; bases not matched to a gene: 8. The CDR3 loop spans 13 amino acids. Germline CDR1 SNHLY, CDR2 FYNNEI. The CDR3 loop reads CASKRQGAGEQFF. The CDR3 DNA follows: TGTGCCAGCAAACGTCAGGGGGCCGGTGAGCAGTTCTTC. The variable domain in full, completed from reference TRBV2 and TRBJ2-1, reads EPEVTQTPSHQVTQMGQEVILRCVPISNHLYFYWYRQILGQKVEFLVSFYNNEISEKSEIFDDQFSVERPDGSNFTLKIRSTKLEDSAMYFCASKRQGAGEQFFGPGTRLTVL.

This sequence joins TRBV10-3 and TRBJ1-4; TRBD1 agrees at 10 bases. CDR1 ENHRY and CDR2 SYGVKD come from the germline V gene. The CDR3 is 13 residues long. The V and J ends lost 9 bases and 6 bases, in that order; junction bases with no gene match: 4. CDR3 DNA sequence: TGTGCCATGGCCGGGACAGGGGATGAAAAACTGTTTTTT. Translated, it gives CAMAGTGDEKLFF.

This clone was counted once. This chain uses TRBV7-2 with TRBJ1-5; D is unresolved. The germline CDR1 and CDR2 sequences are SGHTA and FQGNSA. CDR3 length equals 14 residues. The V and J ends lost 5 bases and 6 bases respectively, with 14 bases between them. CDR3 amino acids: CASSPQVFGQPQHF. The CDR3 DNA is TGTGCCAGCAGCCCGCAGGTGTTTGGTCAGCCCCAGCATTTT.

The chain combines TRBV28 with TRBJ2-7, with TRBD2 matching over 12 bases. J was trimmed by 9 bases and V by 4 bases; bases with no gene match: 10. CDR1 and CDR2 (germline): MDHEN, SYDVKM. The CDR3 runs to 15 residues. The CDR3 sequence: CASSSRLAGEDWQYF. The CDR3 DNA reads TGTGCCAGCAGTTCCCGACTAGCGGGAGAGGATTGGCAGTACTTC.

This chain's CDR3 is CASSALAGGQNEQFF. In DNA, the CDR3 is TGTGCCAGCAGCGCACTAGCGGGAGGGCAAAATGAGCAGTTCTTC. The chain combines TRBV6-5 with TRBJ2-1; 13 bases fit TRBD2. The germline V gene has CDR1 MNHEY and CDR2 SVGAGI. Trimming took 6 bases from V and 7 from J; bases not matched to a gene: 6. The CDR3 runs 15 residues.

The rearrangement joins TRBV13 to TRBJ2-5; perhaps TRBD1 as D (5 bases). Looked up from germline, CDR1 is PRHDT and CDR2 is FYEKMQ (reference sequence). V lost 3 bases to trimming and J lost 4 bases, with 12 bases between them. CDR3 length: 14 amino acids. The CDR3, as DNA: TGTGCCAGCAGCTTTAGACAGACCGGAGAGACCCAGTACTTC. Its translation: CASSFRQTGETQYF.

The gene calls are TRBV7-8 and TRBJ2-2; 7 bases are a match to TRBD2. The CDR3 has 17 residues. CDR1 SGHVS and CDR2 FQNEAQ come from the germline V gene. V shed 1 base, J shed 3 bases, and the junction held 8 bases outside the gene matches. The CDR3: CASSLGNGGLYTGELFF. CDR3 in DNA: TGTGCCAGCAGCTTAGGGAACGGGGGGTTGTACACCGGGGAGCTGTTTTTT.

The chain combines TRBV27 with TRBJ2-1; possible D gene TRBD1, 5 bases. V dropped 1 base and J dropped 8 bases, with 15 bases sitting between them. Germline CDR1 MNHEY, CDR2 SMNVEV (reference sequence). There are 15 residues in the CDR3. DNA for the CDR3: TGTGCCAGCAGTTTATTGGATCGTCAGGGCGATGAGCAGTTCTTC. It codes for CASSLLDRQGDEQFF.

The chain joins TRBV5-1 to TRBJ1-1; 7 nucleotides line up with TRBD1. V was pared by 7 bases and J by 4 bases, with 13 bases of the junction left unmatched. CDR1 SGHRS and CDR2 YFSETQ come from the germline V gene. CDR3 length: 15 residues. CDR3 DNA sequence: TGCGCCAGCTGCCCGGGAGGGGGCTATGTCACTGAAGCTTTCTTT. Protein product: CASCPGGGYVTEAFF. The whole variable domain, remainder taken from reference TRBV5-1 and TRBJ1-1, is KAGVTQTPRYLIKTRGQQVTLSCSPISGHRSVSWYQQTPGQGLQFLFEYFSETQRNKGNFPGRFSGRQFSNSRSEMNVSTLELGDSALYLCASCPGGGYVTEAFFGQGTRLTVV.

The chain recombines TRBV5-5 with TRBJ1-5; no reliable D call. The V and J ends lost 3 bases and 3 bases respectively, with 13 bases between them. Germline CDR1 is SGHKS and CDR2 is YYEKEE (reference sequence). The length of the CDR3 is 15 residues. In nucleotides, the CDR3 is TGTGCCAGCAGCTACTACTGGAAACTCAATCAGCCCCAGCATTTT. This translates into CASSYYWKLNQPQHF.

This sequence joins TRBV4-3 and TRBJ2-1, with TRBD2 as a possible D gene (5 bases). The CDR3 spans 14 residues. Trimming left V 7 bases short and J 2 bases short, with 12 bases between. CDR1 is LGHNA and CDR2 is YSLEER in the germline V gene. CDR3 protein: CASNPGITYNEQFF. DNA of the CDR3: TGCGCCAGCAACCCGGGGATAACCTACAATGAGCAGTTCTTC.

This clone was found once. The rearrangement links TRBV28 to TRBJ1-1; no firm D call. The V gene's germline CDR1 is MDHEN and CDR2 SYDVKM. The CDR3 has 12 residues. V lost 5 bases and J 6 bases, leaving 10 bases between the germline ends. CDR3 residues: CASSPGFAEAFF. The CDR3 DNA reads as TGTGCCAGCAGTCCCGGTTTCGCTGAAGCTTTCTTT.

The rearrangement joins TRBV9 to TRBJ2-7, with 14 bases lining up with TRBD2. The CDR3 consists of 15 residues. Germline V CDR1 and CDR2: SGDLS, YYNGEE. V was pared by 4 bases and J by 2 bases, with 2 bases of the junction left unmatched. The CDR3 DNA follows: TGTGCCAGCAGCTTGGGACTAGCGGGAGCCTACGAGCAGTACTTC. Amino acid sequence: CASSLGLAGAYEQYF.